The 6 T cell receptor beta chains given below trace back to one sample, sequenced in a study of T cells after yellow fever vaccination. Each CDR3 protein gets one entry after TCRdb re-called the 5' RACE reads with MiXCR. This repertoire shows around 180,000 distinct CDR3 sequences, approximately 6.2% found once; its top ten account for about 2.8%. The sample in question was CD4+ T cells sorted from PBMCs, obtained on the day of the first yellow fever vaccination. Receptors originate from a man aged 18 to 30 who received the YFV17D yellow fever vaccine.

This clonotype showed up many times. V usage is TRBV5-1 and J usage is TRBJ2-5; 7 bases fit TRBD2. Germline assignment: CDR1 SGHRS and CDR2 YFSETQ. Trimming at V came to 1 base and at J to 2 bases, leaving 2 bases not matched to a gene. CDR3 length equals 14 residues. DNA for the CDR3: TGCGCCAGCAGCTTGCTAGCGGAACAAGAGACCCAGTACTTC. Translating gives CASSLLAEQETQYF. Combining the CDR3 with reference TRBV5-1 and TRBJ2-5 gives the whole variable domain KAGVTQTPRYLIKTRGQQVTLSCSPISGHRSVSWYQQTPGQGLQFLFEYFSETQRNKGNFPGRFSGRQFSNSRSEMNVSTLELGDSALYLCASSLLAEQETQYFGPGTRLLVL.

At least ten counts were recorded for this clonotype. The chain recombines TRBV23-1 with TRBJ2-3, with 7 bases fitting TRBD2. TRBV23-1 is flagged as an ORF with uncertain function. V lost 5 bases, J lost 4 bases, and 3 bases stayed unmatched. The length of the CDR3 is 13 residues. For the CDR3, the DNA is TGCGCCAGCAGTATTCGGGGGGCAGATACGCAGTATTTT. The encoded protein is CASSIRGADTQYF.

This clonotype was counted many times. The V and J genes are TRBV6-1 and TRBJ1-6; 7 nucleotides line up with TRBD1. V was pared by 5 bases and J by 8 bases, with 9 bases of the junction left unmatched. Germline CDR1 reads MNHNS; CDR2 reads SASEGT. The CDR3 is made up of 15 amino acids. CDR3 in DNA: TGTGCCAGCAGTCTCGGGGGAGGGGGCCATTCACCCCTCCACTTT. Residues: CASSLGGGGHSPLHF.

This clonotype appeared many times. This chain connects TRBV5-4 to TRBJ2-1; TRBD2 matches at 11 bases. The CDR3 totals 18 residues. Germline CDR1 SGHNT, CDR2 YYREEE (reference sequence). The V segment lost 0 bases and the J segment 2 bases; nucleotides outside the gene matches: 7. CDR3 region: CASSLDLAGGSTYNEQFF. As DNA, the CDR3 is TGTGCCAGCAGCTTGGACTTAGCGGGGGGGTCGACCTACAATGAGCAGTTCTTC.

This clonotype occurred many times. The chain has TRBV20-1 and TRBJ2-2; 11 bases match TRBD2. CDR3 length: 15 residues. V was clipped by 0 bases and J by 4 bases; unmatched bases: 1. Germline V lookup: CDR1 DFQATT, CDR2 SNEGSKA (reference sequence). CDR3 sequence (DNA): TGCAGTGCTAGAGAACTAGCGGGGGCCACCGGGGAGCTGTTTTTT. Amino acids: CSARELAGATGELFF.

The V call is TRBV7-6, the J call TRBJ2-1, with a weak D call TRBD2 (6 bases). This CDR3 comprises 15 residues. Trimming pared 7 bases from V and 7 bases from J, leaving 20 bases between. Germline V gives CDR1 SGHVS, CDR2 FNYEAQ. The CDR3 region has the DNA TGTGCCAGCACCTTTAGTCCCGGGACTGAAAATGAGCAGTTCTTC. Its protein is CASTFSPGTENEQFF.